These 26 T cell receptor beta chains share one sample of origin, sequenced in a study of blood T cell repertoires in COVID-19. Clones were sequenced by immunoSEQ multiplex PCR, and TCRdb holds only the in-frame ones, with some missing. The profile shows some 420,000 clones, 75% to 90% of them singletons. The source material was PBMCs or T cells enriched from blood (not recorded which). All receptors derive from a man aged 25-45 years who had recovered from COVID-19.

The chain couples TRBV7-7 to TRBJ2-2; TRBD2 matches at 10 bases. This CDR3 spans 17 amino acids. CDR1 is SSHAT and CDR2 is FNYEAQ in the germline V gene (reference sequence). CDR3 in DNA: TGTGCTAGCGGCCGAACCGCCGGGACTAGCGCCACCGGGGAGCTGTTTTTT. This translates into CASGRTAGTSATGELFF. Combining the CDR3 with reference TRBV7-7 and TRBJ2-2 gives the whole variable domain GAGVSQSPRYKVTKRGQDVTLRCDPISSHATLYWYQQALGQGPEFLTYFNYEAQPDKSGLPSDRFSAERPEGSISTLTIQRTEQRDSAMYRCASGRTAGTSATGELFFGEGSRLTVL.

The table lists this clone with a few counts. The genes are TRBV18 and TRBJ1-2; D possibly corresponds to TRBD1 (5 bases). Trimming removed 6 bases from V and 6 bases from J, with 17 bases in between. The CDR3 contains 14 residues. Germline loops: CDR1 KGHSH, CDR2 LQKENI. The CDR3 DNA reads as TGTGCCAGCTCCCTCAGGGAGGTAAAGGATGGCTACACCTTC. Protein sequence: CASSLREVKDGYTF. Combining the CDR3 with reference TRBV18 and TRBJ1-2 gives the whole variable domain NAGVMQNPRHLVRRRGQEARLRCSPMKGHSHVYWYRQLPEEGLKFMVYLQKENIIDESGMPKERFSAEFPKEGPSILRIQQVVRGDSAAYFCASSLREVKDGYTFGSGTRLTVV.

The CDR3 sequence: CASSLGQANQPQHF. CDR3 sequence (DNA): TGTGCCAGCAGCCTGGGACAGGCTAATCAGCCCCAGCATTTT. The chain uses TRBV3-1 (or the pseudogene TRBV3-2) and TRBJ1-5; 8 nucleotides align to TRBD1. V gave up 4 bases and J gave up 4 bases; unmatched junction bases: 3. Germline V gene data show CDR1 as LGHDT and CDR2 as YNNKEL (reference sequence). The CDR3 is 14 residues long.

The chain is built from TRBV11-2 and TRBJ2-3; D is unresolved. V gave up 4 bases and J gave up 1 base, with 9 bases separating them. CDR1 SGHAT and CDR2 FQNNGV come from the germline V gene. The CDR3 totals 14 residues. CDR3: CASSYLQGTDTQYF. CDR3 DNA: TGTGCCAGCAGCTACCTTCAGGGCACAGATACGCAGTATTTT.

The chain employs TRBV6-5 and TRBJ1-6; D may be TRBD1 (5 bases). The CDR3 covers 14 residues. Trimming left V 6 bases short and J 9 bases short, with 15 bases between. Germline V gene lookup returns CDR1 MNHEY and CDR2 SVGAGI. CDR3 DNA: TGTGCCAGCAGCCTTGACAGTCCGTCTTCACCCCTCCACTTT. Residues: CASSLDSPSSPLHF.

The rearrangement joins TRBV5-5 to TRBJ2-1, with TRBD2 matching 10 bases. The junction had 8 bases not matched to a gene; V was cut back by 3 bases and J by 5 bases. The CDR3 consists of 16 residues. Germline V CDR1 and CDR2: SGHKS, YYEKEE (reference sequence). This CDR3 reads CASSSRGLAENNEQFF. DNA of the CDR3: TGTGCCAGCAGCTCACGAGGACTAGCGGAAAACAATGAGCAGTTCTTC.

The chain employs TRBV7-9 and TRBJ2-3; D uncertain. This CDR3 is 12 amino acids long. The V end was cut by 5 bases, the J end by 2 bases, with 5 bases between. Germline CDR1 SEHNR, CDR2 FQNEAQ (reference sequence). CDR3 DNA: TGTGCCAGCAGCACAACCACAGATACGCAGTATTTT. Encoded protein: CASSTTTDTQYF.

The rearrangement joins TRBV5-5 to TRBJ2-7; unclear D gene. Trimming left V 0 bases short and J 0 bases short, with 7 bases between. This CDR3 contains 14 residues. Germline-derived CDR1 and CDR2 are SGHKS and YYEKEE (reference sequence). The CDR3 sequence: CASSLELLSYEQYF. CDR3 nucleotide sequence: TGTGCCAGCAGCTTGGAACTCCTCTCCTACGAGCAGTACTTC.

The sample holds one count of this clone. The rearrangement uses TRBV28 and TRBJ1-3, with no clear D. Trimming took off 5 bases at V and 0 bases at J, with 11 bases between the two ends. Germline CDR1 reads MDHEN; CDR2 reads SYDVKM. CDR3 size: 15 residues. The CDR3: CASSPGGSSGNTIYF. The CDR3 region has the DNA TGTGCCAGCAGTCCGGGTGGGAGCTCTGGAAACACCATATATTTT.

This chain uses TRBV10-3 with TRBJ2-3; D uncertain. CDR3 length: 11 amino acids. V shed 10 bases and J shed 0 bases, with 5 bases lying between them. Germline V gene lookup returns CDR1 ENHRY and CDR2 SYGVKD. CDR3 amino acids: CATRSTDTQYF. The DNA for the CDR3 is TGTGCCACCCGTAGCACAGATACGCAGTATTTT.

The chain uses TRBV11-2 and TRBJ2-7; weak D call: TRBD2 (7 bases). This CDR3 is 15 amino acids long. Germline V gene data show CDR1 as SGHAT and CDR2 as FQNNGV. V dropped 6 bases and J dropped 3 bases, with 18 bases sitting between them. The CDR3 nucleotides read TGTGCCAGCAGGGGGGGGGCGGACTCCTTCTACGAGCAGTACTTC. Amino acids: CASRGGADSFYEQYF.

The chain joins TRBV10-3 to TRBJ2-1; TRBD2 matches 10 bases. Germline V gene lookup returns CDR1 ENHRY and CDR2 SYGVKD. The CDR3 is 16 residues long. V was pared by 0 bases and J by 5 bases, with 4 bases of the junction left unmatched. CDR3 in DNA: TGTGCCATCAGTGAGTCAGCGGGACTAGCGAACAATGAGCAGTTCTTC. Its translation is CAISESAGLANNEQFF.

The rearrangement uses TRBV7-9 and TRBJ1-4; 7 positions match TRBD1. Looked up from germline, CDR1 is SEHNR and CDR2 is FQNEAQ (reference sequence). The CDR3 totals 16 residues. Losses at the gene ends were 0 bases for V and 2 bases for J; bases not matched to a gene: 3. CDR3 residues: CASSLASQGTNEKLFF. Here the CDR3 DNA reads TGTGCCAGCAGCTTAGCGTCACAGGGGACTAATGAAAAACTGTTTTTT. The variable domain in full, completed from reference TRBV7-9 and TRBJ1-4, reads DTGVSQNPRHKITKRGQNVTFRCDPISEHNRLYWYRQTLGQGPEFLTYFQNEAQLEKSRLLSDRFSAERPKGSFSTLEIQRTEQGDSAMYLCASSLASQGTNEKLFFGSGTQLSVL.

The chain links TRBV5-6 to TRBJ1-1; tentative D call: TRBD1 (6 bases). This CDR3 is 14 amino acids long. Trimming took 4 bases from V and 10 from J, leaving 20 bases between them. Germline V gene data show CDR1 as SGHDT and CDR2 as YYEEEE. The CDR3 nucleotides are TGTGCCAGCAGCCGGTGGGGGGGCGAAAGCGCAGCTTTCTTT. Residues: CASSRWGGESAAFF.

The chain joins TRBV20-1 to TRBJ2-7, with unresolved D. Trimming left V 3 bases short and J 4 bases short, with 13 bases between. Germline V gives CDR1 DFQATT, CDR2 SNEGSKA (reference sequence). The CDR3 length is 13 residues. The CDR3 DNA is TGCAGTGCTAGTCGAGCACCCCTATACGAGCAGTACTTC. The encoded protein is CSASRAPLYEQYF.

The chain is built from TRBV3-1 (or the pseudogene TRBV3-2) and TRBJ1-2, with 8 positions matching TRBD1. Germline V gene data show CDR1 as LGHDT and CDR2 as YNNKEL (reference sequence). The CDR3 loop spans 16 amino acids. Trimming removed 2 bases from V and 3 bases from J; junction bases left unmatched: 8. This chain's CDR3 is CASSQPGQAFDYGYTF. CDR3 nucleotide sequence: TGTGCCAGCAGCCAACCGGGACAGGCTTTTGACTATGGCTACACCTTC.

V is TRBV5-8 and J is TRBJ2-7; tentatively, D is TRBD1 (5 bases). The germline V and J ends were trimmed by 0 bases and 1 base, with 11 bases remaining between them. The germline V gene has CDR1 SGHTS and CDR2 YDEGEE. The CDR3 extends over 15 amino acids. CDR3 residues: CASSLGRGWSYEQYF. Here the CDR3 DNA reads TGTGCCAGCAGCTTGGGAAGGGGTTGGTCCTACGAGCAGTACTTC.

This sequence joins TRBV28 and TRBJ2-5; 7 bases agree with TRBD2. Germline trimming cut 4 bases from V and 5 bases from J; bases unmatched to any gene: 7. This CDR3 contains 14 residues. Germline CDR1 MDHEN, CDR2 SYDVKM. Here the CDR3 reads CASSSGTMMETQYF. The CDR3 DNA reads TGTGCCAGCAGTTCCGGGACTATGATGGAGACCCAGTACTTC. Together with reference TRBV28 and TRBJ2-5, the CDR3 gives the full variable domain: DVKVTQSSRYLVKRTGEKVFLECVQDMDHENMFWYRQDPGLGLRLIYFSYDVKMKEKGDIPEGYSVSREKKERFSLILESASTNQTSMYLCASSSGTMMETQYFGPGTRLLVL.

The rearrangement links TRBV7-8 to TRBJ1-2, with D maybe TRBD1 (6 bases). The CDR3 runs to 14 residues. The V and J ends lost 1 base and 7 bases respectively, with 13 bases between them. The germline gives CDR1 SGHVS, CDR2 FQNEAQ. The CDR3 sequence is CASSLEDSGRGYTF. DNA of the CDR3: TGTGCCAGCAGCTTAGAGGACAGCGGACGTGGCTACACCTTC.

In its sample, this clone was seen once. V and J are TRBV29-1 and TRBJ2-2, with 9 nucleotides matching TRBD2. Germline V gives CDR1 SQVTM, CDR2 ANQGSEA. V lost 7 bases to trimming and J lost 4 bases; unmatched junction nucleotides: 13. The CDR3 spans 16 residues. CDR3 DNA sequence: TGCAGCGGGATGGGACTAGCTTCGAGTGGCACCGGGGAGCTGTTTTTT. Encoded protein: CSGMGLASSGTGELFF.

The V call is TRBV6-5, the J call TRBJ2-1, with a possible D match to TRBD2 (5 bases). V shed 4 bases and J shed 3 bases, with 13 bases lying between them. CDR1 is MNHEY, CDR2 SVGAGI, per germline. This CDR3 comprises 15 residues. The chain's CDR3 is CASSSTNTNYNEQFF. CDR3 coding DNA: TGTGCCAGCAGTTCGACTAATACGAACTACAATGAGCAGTTCTTC.

This rearrangement joins TRBV15 to TRBJ2-1; D ambiguous. Trimming stripped 5 bases from V and 16 bases from J, with 18 bases between. Germline V gives CDR1 LNHNV, CDR2 YYDKDF (reference sequence). The CDR3 runs to 12 residues. The CDR3 DNA sequence: TGTGCCACCAGCGACCGAGCGACTCATATTTTCTTC. Amino acids: CATSDRATHIFF.

The chain recombines TRBV7-9 with TRBJ2-6; a possible D gene is TRBD2 (7 bases). The CDR3 has 19 amino acids. The germline V gene has CDR1 SEHNR and CDR2 FQNEAQ (reference sequence). Trimming shortened V by 7 bases and J by 0 bases, and 22 bases separated the two germline ends. CDR3 region: CASTSPGGASGSGANVLTF. CDR3 nucleotides: TGTGCCAGCACTTCGCCGGGGGGCGCTTCGGGCTCTGGGGCCAACGTCCTGACTTTC.

The rearrangement links TRBV20-1 to TRBJ2-1, with D tentatively TRBD1 (6 bases). CDR3 length: 11 amino acids. The V and J ends lost 4 bases and 9 bases respectively, with 10 bases between them. The germline V gene encodes CDR1 DFQATT and CDR2 SNEGSKA (reference sequence). The CDR3 protein is CSAKQGSEQFF. Here the CDR3 DNA reads TGCAGTGCTAAACAGGGTTCTGAGCAGTTCTTC.

With respect to this clone: Other DNA sequences in the sample encode the same CDR3. V is TRBV3-1 (or the pseudogene TRBV3-2) and J is TRBJ2-2, with 7 nucleotides matching TRBD2. Trimming removed 4 bases from V and 2 bases from J; junction bases left unmatched: 1. CDR1 LGHDT and CDR2 YNNKEL come from the germline V gene (reference sequence). The CDR3 loop spans 14 amino acids. The CDR3 DNA reads TGTGCCAGCAGCCCGGGGGGTAACACCGGGGAGCTGTTTTTT. Its translation is CASSPGGNTGELFF.

This chain uses TRBV7-9 with TRBJ2-2, with D maybe TRBD1 (6 bases). The ends were cut back, 4 bases at V and 7 bases at J, with 13 bases in the middle. CDR1 is SEHNR and CDR2 is FQNEAQ in the germline V gene (reference sequence). CDR3 length: 14 amino acids. The CDR3 nucleotides read TGTGCCAGCAGCTCACAGGGTCTCCACGGGGAGCTGTTTTTT. This sequence encodes CASSSQGLHGELFF.